This T cell receptor beta chain originates from a study of graft-versus-host responses after intestinal transplantation. Study-level background: Each patient got anti-thymocyte globulin induction, then tacrolimus and steroids for about 3 years. Study-level results: HvG clone declines early post-transplant were associated with peak circulating GvH levels. Allografts of patients with graft-donor T cell macrochimerism showed high graft-versus-host to host-versus-graft clone ratios.

Processing was applied to graft tissue in order to liberate intraepithelial and lamina propria lymphocytes. Data came from immunoSEQ multiplex PCR; TCRdb stores just in-frame clones and leaves some out. The data hold roughly 9,600 clones, with around four fifths observed a single time. As concerns this clone: The target antigen is unknown.

Germline V gene data show CDR1 as LGHNA and CDR2 as YNFKEQ. The V gene end was trimmed by 0 bases and the J gene end by 4 bases; junction bases not matched to a gene: 3. This CDR3 has 15 amino acids. The sequences come from ileum tissue, collected nearly 480 days after intestinal transplantation. The receptor's source is a human patient who received an intestinal transplant, so some T cells may come from the graft donor. The chain employs TRBV4-2 and TRBJ2-1; 7 bases fit TRBD2. CDR3 sequence (DNA): TGTGCCAGCAGCCAAGAAGGGCGGGGGTACAATGAGCAGTTCTTC. This gives the protein CASSQEGRGYNEQFF.